These 7 T cell receptor beta chains came from one sample sequenced in a study of cytotoxic CD8 clonotypes in ibrutinib-treated CLL. The data were produced by immunoSEQ multiplex PCR, yet TCRdb's version contains in-frame clones alone and is incomplete. Found here are more than 200,000 clones, 79% of them singletons; the top ten hold 9.5% to 12%. The sample was PBMCs, taken after 12 months of ibrutinib treatment. The receptors were gathered from a human donor with chronic lymphocytic leukemia.

This clone is deemed medium-sized (0.01 to 0.1%). This chain joins TRBV4-2 and TRBJ1-1; a weak D match, TRBD1 (5 bases). Germline values: CDR1 LGHNA, CDR2 YNFKEQ. V was clipped by 3 bases and J by 0 bases, with 23 bases between them. There are 19 residues in the CDR3. The CDR3 region is CASSHTPPGRKKVNTEAFF. CDR3 DNA sequence: TGTGCCAGCAGCCACACGCCACCGGGACGGAAGAAAGTGAACACTGAAGCTTTCTTT.

This rearrangement joins TRBV4-1 to TRBJ2-7; possibly TRBD2 for D (6 bases). The length of the CDR3 is 14 residues. Germline CDR1 and CDR2: MGHRA and YSYEKL. Trimming cost V 1 base and J 6 bases, with 13 bases left between them. CDR3 nucleotide sequence: TGCGCCAGCAGCCAAGGCCCCTTAGCGGCCGAGCAGTACTTC. This gives the protein CASSQGPLAAEQYF.

This chain links TRBV5-1 with TRBJ2-7; tentatively, D is TRBD1 or TRBD2 (6 bases each). With 1 base removed from V and 2 bases from J, the gap between germline ends came to 13 bases. The CDR3 totals 15 residues. Germline V gene lookup returns CDR1 SGHRS and CDR2 YFSETQ. As DNA, the CDR3 is TGCGCCAGCAGCTTGTTGCGGGACAAAGCCTACGAGCAGTACTTC. It encodes CASSLLRDKAYEQYF.

The CDR3 DNA is TGCGCCAGCAGCTTGAACGGACAGGCCACTGAAGCTTTCTTT. This sequence encodes CASSLNGQATEAFF. This chain joins TRBV5-1 and TRBJ1-1; 7 positions agree with TRBD1. The CDR3 loop spans 14 amino acids. J was trimmed by 4 bases and V by 1 base; bases with no gene match: 4. The germline CDR1 and CDR2 sequences are SGHRS and YFSETQ.

The rearrangement joins TRBV28 to TRBJ1-2; D remains unclear. Germline CDR1 and CDR2: MDHEN and SYDVKM. Trimming removed 5 bases at V and 4 bases at J, with 11 bases between. This CDR3 is built from 13 residues. The CDR3 loop reads CASSPREVYGYTF. In DNA, the CDR3 is TGTGCCAGCAGTCCAAGGGAGGTCTATGGCTACACCTTC.

The chain recombines TRBV7-3 with TRBJ2-2, with a possible D match to TRBD1 (6 bases). V lost 6 bases and J 0 bases, leaving 8 bases between the germline ends. Germline loops: CDR1 SGHTA, CDR2 FQGTGA. The CDR3 spans 14 residues. As DNA, the CDR3 is TGTGCCAGCAGGGGGGCCTCGAACACCGGGGAGCTGTTTTTT. It encodes CASRGASNTGELFF.

To note about this clone: One junction end disagrees with the germline gene, perhaps due to a read error. The chain links TRBV19 to TRBJ2-1; TRBD2 matches at 8 bases. This CDR3 region has 13 residues. In germline, CDR1 is LNHDA, CDR2 SQIVND (reference sequence). The CDR3 reads CASSIALSGASLF. The DNA of the CDR3 is TGTGCCAGTAGTATAGCCCTTAGCGGGGCCAGTCTCTTC.